These 17 T cell receptor beta chains came from one sample sequenced in a study of T cell responses to AZD1222 COVID-19 vaccine. Using immunoSEQ multiplex PCR, the repertoire was profiled, and TCRdb retains in-frame clones only, with some absent. The data hold 95,000 to 150,000 clones, with about 89% observed a single time. The sample was peripheral blood, taken on day 0 of MenACWY control vaccination. The source of these receptors is an adult in good health.

The chain is built from TRBV7-3 and TRBJ2-1; 13 nucleotides agree with TRBD2. The J segment lost 9 bases and the V segment lost 5 bases, leaving 10 bases of the junction unmatched. Per the germline V gene, CDR1 is SGHTA and CDR2 is FQGTGA. This CDR3 region has 16 residues. The CDR3 region has the DNA TGTGCCAGCAGCGGGACTAGCGGGAAATTTGAGGGTGAGCAGTTCTTC. It codes for CASSGTSGKFEGEQFF. The full variable domain, completed using reference TRBV7-3 and TRBJ2-1, is GAGVSQTPSNKVTEKGKYVELRCDPISGHTALYWYRQSLGQGPEFLIYFQGTGAADDSGLPNDRFFAVRPEGSVSTLKIQRTERGDSAVYLCASSGTSGKFEGEQFFGPGTRLTVL.

V usage is TRBV7-9 and J usage is TRBJ1-4; D is perhaps TRBD1 (6 bases). The CDR3 has 15 amino acids. Germline assignment: CDR1 SEHNR and CDR2 FQNEAQ (reference sequence). V lost 2 bases and J lost 7, with 14 bases in between. The CDR3 reads CASSLSEKGGEKLFF. The CDR3 nucleotides read TGTGCCAGCAGCTTATCCGAGAAAGGGGGTGAAAAACTGTTTTTT.

About this clone itself: The same CDR3 can be traced to other DNA sequences in this sample. The rearrangement joins TRBV9 to TRBJ1-1; D gene unclear. V was cut by 0 bases and J by 1 base, with 4 bases left in between. CDR3 length: 13 residues. The germline V gene has CDR1 SGDLS and CDR2 YYNGEE. The CDR3 coding sequence is TGTGCCAGCAGCGTAGGTAGGAACACTGAAGCTTTCTTT. This translates into CASSVGRNTEAFF.

The chain links TRBV11-3 to TRBJ2-2, with 9 bases that match TRBD1. CDR3 length: 17 residues. J lost 0 bases, V lost 6 bases, and 8 bases had no gene match. CDR1 is SGHNT and CDR2 is YENEEA in the germline V gene. The CDR3 here is CASSPITGGANTGELFF. CDR3 in DNA: TGTGCCAGCAGTCCTATTACAGGGGGCGCGAACACCGGGGAGCTGTTTTTT.

This chain uses TRBV5-4 with TRBJ2-1, with TRBD2 matching 7 bases. This CDR3 has 15 amino acids. With 3 bases clipped from V and 2 bases from J, the junction kept 5 bases outside the gene matches. Germline V gene data show CDR1 as SGHNT and CDR2 as YYREEE (reference sequence). This CDR3 is CASSSGLTPYNEQFF. In DNA, the CDR3 is TGTGCCAGCAGCTCGGGACTAACTCCCTACAATGAGCAGTTCTTC.

This chain uses TRBV5-1 with TRBJ1-1, with D possibly TRBD1 on 6 matching bases. The ends were cut back, 2 bases at V and 1 base at J, with 15 bases in the middle. Looked up from germline, CDR1 is SGHRS and CDR2 is YFSETQ. The CDR3 is 16 amino acids. CDR3: CASSFWGPPRNTEAFF. As DNA, the CDR3 is TGCGCCAGCAGCTTCTGGGGGCCACCACGGAACACTGAAGCTTTCTTT.

The count of this clone is one. V usage is TRBV29-1 and J usage is TRBJ2-3; maybe TRBD2 (5 bases). V gave up 8 bases and J gave up 6 bases, with 12 bases separating them. The V gene's germline CDR1 is SQVTM and CDR2 ANQGSEA. The CDR3 runs to 11 residues. CDR3 in amino acids: CSPTREDTQYF. The CDR3 nucleotides read TGCAGCCCTACGAGGGAGGATACGCAGTATTTT.

This chain joins TRBV5-4 and TRBJ2-1, with TRBD2 matching over 7 bases. Germline CDR1 and CDR2: SGHNT and YYREEE (reference sequence). CDR3 length: 15 amino acids. V was clipped by 4 bases and J by 7 bases; unmatched bases: 11. The CDR3 is CASSLGVAGGNEQFF. CDR3 nucleotides: TGTGCCAGCAGCCTGGGGGTAGCGGGTGGGAATGAGCAGTTCTTC.

The rearrangement links TRBV5-6 to TRBJ1-2, with a weak D call TRBD1 (6 bases). Germline assignment: CDR1 SGHDT and CDR2 YYEEEE. V was shortened by 0 bases and J by 0 bases, with 6 bases between the two germline ends. The CDR3 covers 14 residues. CDR3 coding DNA: TGTGCCAGCAGCTTGGGACAGGCTAACTATGGCTACACCTTC. It encodes CASSLGQANYGYTF.

This chain connects TRBV7-2 to TRBJ2-7; D is undetermined. The germline V and J ends were trimmed by 5 bases and 7 bases, with 21 bases remaining between them. Germline V CDR1 and CDR2: SGHTA, FQGNSA. The CDR3 runs 15 residues. The CDR3 region has the DNA TGTGCCAGCAGCCCGCTGGGCTCTCCGGTGCGGGAGCAGTACTTC. Encoded protein: CASSPLGSPVREQYF.

The chain carries TRBV5-4 and TRBJ2-7, with 7 bases aligning to TRBD2. The CDR3 is made up of 14 amino acids. V trimming: 4 bases; J trimming: 0 bases; junction bases outside the gene matches: 4. In germline, CDR1 is SGHNT, CDR2 YYREEE (reference sequence). DNA of the CDR3: TGTGCCAGCAGCCCCACTAGCGCCTCCTACGAGCAGTACTTC. Protein product: CASSPTSASYEQYF.

The V call is TRBV28, the J call TRBJ2-1; either TRBD1 or TRBD2 may fit D (5 bases each). The CDR3 extends over 16 amino acids. With 2 bases removed from V and 5 bases from J, the gap between germline ends came to 16 bases. CDR1 and CDR2 from the germline V gene are MDHEN and SYDVKM. The CDR3 loop is CASSLIRDRKDNEQFF. In DNA, the CDR3 is TGTGCCAGCAGTTTAATCCGGGACCGTAAAGACAATGAGCAGTTCTTC.

The CDR3 bases are TGTGCCAGCAGCGTAGGGACTAGCGGGAGGGCCGTTAGCACAGATACGCAGTATTTT. It codes for CASSVGTSGRAVSTDTQYF. The rearrangement uses TRBV9 and TRBJ2-3; 15 positions match TRBD2. Per germline, CDR1 SGDLS and CDR2 YYNGEE. This CDR3 spans 19 amino acids. V shed 0 bases, J shed 0 bases, and the junction held 5 bases outside the gene matches.

V and J are TRBV4-2 and TRBJ2-7; 10 bases match TRBD1. Germline loops: CDR1 LGHNA, CDR2 YNFKEQ. The trim removed 3 bases at V and 9 bases at J, leaving 8 bases unmatched. The CDR3 spans 14 residues. This CDR3 is CASSQSRDRGVQYF. In DNA, the CDR3 is TGTGCCAGCAGCCAGTCCCGGGACAGGGGCGTGCAGTACTTC.

The chain joins TRBV28 to TRBJ1-3; perhaps TRBD1 as D (6 bases). The germline CDR1 and CDR2 sequences are MDHEN and SYDVKM. The CDR3 contains 17 residues. V lost 3 bases and J lost 4, with 19 bases in between. The CDR3, as DNA: TGTGCCAGCAGTTTGCTAGTTTCTGGGGGCGCCGGAAACACCATATATTTT. Its protein product is CASSLLVSGGAGNTIYF.

This sequence joins TRBV24-1 and TRBJ1-1, with D possibly matching TRBD1 (5 bases). V lost 3 bases and J lost 6, with 10 bases in between. This CDR3 is built from 13 residues. Germline lookup yields CDR1 KGHDR and CDR2 SFDVKD. Here the CDR3 DNA reads TGTGCCACCAGTGATGGGGGTGGGGCTGAAGCTTTCTTT. It yields the protein CATSDGGGAEAFF.

The V gene is TRBV3-1 (or the pseudogene TRBV3-2), the J gene TRBJ1-1; 11 bases fit TRBD1. The germline gives CDR1 LGHDT, CDR2 YNNKEL (reference sequence). The junction had 6 bases not matched to a gene; V was cut back by 5 bases and J by 4 bases. The CDR3 is made up of 15 amino acids. The CDR3 protein is CASSSRDRGGTEAFF. The CDR3 nucleotides are TGTGCCAGCAGCTCCCGGGACAGGGGGGGCACTGAAGCTTTCTTT.